The clone carrying this TCR beta chain appeared many times. Sequenced by immunoSEQ multiplex PCR; TCRdb stores in-frame clones only, minus some. The table includes about 210,000 clones, approximately 85% detected once. The data were taken from a study of blood T cell repertoires in COVID-19. Study-level information: The origin of the acute and convalescent COVID-19 samples was the United States, Italy and Spain.

The germline CDR1 and CDR2 sequences are SGHRS and YFSETQ. This CDR3 has 14 residues. The V segment lost 5 bases and the J segment 8 bases; nucleotides outside the gene matches: 7. Sequencing was carried out using peripheral blood. The rearrangement links TRBV5-1 to TRBJ1-6; 7 bases align to TRBD1. This clonotype was sampled from a woman between 70 and 85 years old with COVID-19, enrolled during active disease. The CDR3 DNA follows: TGCGCCAGCAGGACGACAGGGAACGATTCACCCCTCCACTTT. Its translation is CASRTTGNDSPLHF.